The source of this T cell receptor (beta chain) is a study of blood T cell repertoires in COVID-19. About the research overall: Samples representing acute and convalescent COVID-19 were sourced from the United States, Italy and Spain. T cells, B-cell-depleted T cells, or PBMCs supplied cDNA or gDNA.

The CDR3 totals 13 residues. Germline V gives CDR1 SGHDT, CDR2 YYEEEE. Losses at the gene ends were 4 bases for V and 1 base for J; bases not matched to a gene: 0. In the authors' workflow: Estimation of nucleated cell counts relied on the amplification of reference gene primers. Some clones are missing from TCRdb's copy, which holds only in-frame ones; the method was immunoSEQ multiplex PCR. The DNA gave D and trimming, while V, J and clone size come from that table. The sample records 100,000 to 150,000 clones, about 74% being singletons. Sequenced input: peripheral blood. This receptor was taken from a man in his sixties with acute or convalescent COVID-19. This chain joins TRBV5-6 and TRBJ2-3; 7 nucleotides line up with TRBD1. Written as DNA, the CDR3 is TGTGCCAGCAGCCAGGGGGGCACAGATACGCAGTATTTT. This encodes CASSQGGTDTQYF.